A single sample is the source of the 4 T cell receptor beta chains below, sequenced in a study of CD8 T cells in cerebrospinal fluid in Alzheimer's disease. TCRdb re-called the 10x single-cell sequencing reads; one entry per CDR3 protein, DNA not given. This listing includes approximately 1,200 distinct CDR3 sequences. Sample: cerebrospinal fluid. The receptor set was obtained from a human donor with Parkinson's disease.

Frequency places this clonotype as medium-sized. CDR3 in amino acids: CSARDRGLAGVREQFF. The V call is TRBV20-1, the J call TRBJ2-1; TCRdb calls TRBD2, which cannot be checked without DNA. This CDR3 spans 16 amino acids. The germline V gene encodes CDR1 DFQATT and CDR2 SNEGSKA (reference sequence).

This clonotype is medium-sized by frequency. V usage is TRBV20-1 and J usage is TRBJ2-7; TCRdb calls TRBD2, which cannot be checked without DNA. The germline gives CDR1 DFQATT, CDR2 SNEGSKA (reference sequence). There are 14 residues in the CDR3. The CDR3 sequence is CSAPPGTSGLEQYF.

Measured by frequency, this clonotype is medium-sized. This rearrangement joins TRBV5-1 to TRBJ2-2; TCRdb indicates TRBD2, and absent DNA this call remains unverified. CDR1 is SGHRS and CDR2 is YFSETQ in the germline V gene. The CDR3 length is 16 residues. The CDR3 spells CASSLEWTAVSGELFF.

Considering frequency, this clonotype is large. This chain links TRBV5-5 with TRBJ2-7; TCRdb designates TRBD2, a call that cannot be tested without DNA. The CDR3 sequence is 16 residues long. The germline V gene encodes CDR1 SGHKS and CDR2 YYEKEE (reference sequence). The CDR3 spells CASSRNTGLGSYEQYF.